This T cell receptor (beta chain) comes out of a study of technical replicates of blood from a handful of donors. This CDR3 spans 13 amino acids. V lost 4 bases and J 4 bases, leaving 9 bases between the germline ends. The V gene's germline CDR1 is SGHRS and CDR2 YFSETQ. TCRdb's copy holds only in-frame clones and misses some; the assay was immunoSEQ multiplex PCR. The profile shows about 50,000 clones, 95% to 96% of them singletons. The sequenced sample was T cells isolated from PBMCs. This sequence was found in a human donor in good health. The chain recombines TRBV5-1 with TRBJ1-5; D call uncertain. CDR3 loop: CASSVGINQPQHF. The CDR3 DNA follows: TGCGCCAGCAGCGTCGGGATTAATCAGCCCCAGCATTTT. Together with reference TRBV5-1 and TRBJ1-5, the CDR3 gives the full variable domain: KAGVTQTPRYLIKTRGQQVTLSCSPISGHRSVSWYQQTPGQGLQFLFEYFSETQRNKGNFPGRFSGRQFSNSRSEMNVSTLELGDSALYLCASSVGINQPQHFGDGTRLSIL.